The count of the clone carrying this TCR beta chain is one. This sample is part of a study of T cell changes during pregnancy in multiple sclerosis. CDR1 is SGHTA, CDR2 FQGNSA, per germline. The CDR3 spans 14 residues. Trimming left V 1 base short and J 7 bases short, with 13 bases between. TCRdb's table, derived via immunoSEQ multiplex PCR, lists solely in-frame clones and lacks some. The table shows approximately 74,000 clones, with around 94% occurring only once. The TCR was taken from a female donor with multiple sclerosis, enrolled in a pregnancy study. J is TRBJ1-2 and V is TRBV7-2; TRBD1 is a possible D gene (5 bases). Material: peripheral blood, obtained before pregnancy. The CDR3 here is CASSLGSGLGGYTF. The CDR3 DNA reads as TGTGCCAGCAGCTTAGGGTCAGGGCTTGGTGGCTACACCTTC. The entire variable domain, with the rest obtained from reference TRBV7-2 and TRBJ1-2, is as follows: GAGVSQSPSNKVTEKGKDVELRCDPISGHTALYWYRQSLGQGLEFLIYFQGNSAPDKSGLPSDRFSAERTGGSVSTLTIQRTQQEDSAVYLCASSLGSGLGGYTFGSGTRLTVV.